Listed below are T cell receptor beta chains from one sample, sequenced in a study of cytomegalovirus exposure and HLA in healthy donors. Clones were sequenced by immunoSEQ multiplex PCR, and TCRdb holds only the in-frame ones, with some missing. The table lists around 140,000 clones, 75% to 80% of them singletons. Material for sequencing was PBMCs. The receptor set was obtained from a male donor in good health and CMV-seronegative. CDR3s include the opening cysteine and the closing phenylalanine or tryptophan. A D gene is named only where the DNA matches it firmly. Rows may omit the clone size; those that give it use once, few, many or a size class.

d_call	v_call	clone_size	j_call	cdr3_nt	cdr3_aa
TRBD2	TRBV7-3	-	TRBJ2-7	TGTGCCAGCAGCTTATCGGCGGGAGTGGTCTACGAGCAGTACTTC	CASSLSAGVVYEQYF
TRBD2	TRBV5-6	-	TRBJ2-7	TGTGCCAGCAGCTCGACTAGCGGGAGTTACCACGAGCAGTACTTC	CASSSTSGSYHEQYF
TRBD2	TRBV7-2	-	TRBJ2-1	TGTGCCAGCAGCTTAGGGGGCGGGGGGCGGAATGAGCAGTTCTTC	CASSLGGGGRNEQFF
-	TRBV7-8	once	TRBJ1-3	TGTGCCAGCAGCCTTGAGGCCGAAGGAGGCACCATATATTTT	CASSLEAEGGTIYF
-	TRBV5-1	-	TRBJ1-4	TGCGCCAGCAGCTTGGTCAGTCTTAATGAAAAACTGTTTTTT	CASSLVSLNEKLFF
-	TRBV19	-	TRBJ2-7	TGTGCCAGTAGTACCCGACAAACCGGCACCTACGAGCAGTACTTC	CASSTRQTGTYEQYF
-	TRBV19	-	TRBJ1-3	TGTGCCAGTAGGGCCGACAGAACCTCTGGAAACACCATATATTTT	CASRADRTSGNTIYF
TRBD1	TRBV11-2	few	TRBJ2-7	TGTGCCAGCAGCTGGGACAGGGGGAGGACCTACGAGCAGTACTTC	CASSWDRGRTYEQYF
-	TRBV4-2	-	TRBJ2-3	TGTGCCAGCAGCCAAGATATCACAAGCACAGATACGCAGTATTTT	CASSQDITSTDTQYF
TRBD2	TRBV7-9	-	TRBJ2-2	TGTGCCAGCGGGCGGGGGGCGAACACCGGGGAGCTGTTTTTT	CASGRGANTGELFF
-	TRBV5-1	-	TRBJ1-2	TGCGCCAGCAGCTTGGCCAACAGGGTGGATGGCTACACCTTC	CASSLANRVDGYTF
-	TRBV4-1	-	TRBJ2-7	TGCGCCAGCAGCCAAGACGCCAGGGGATACGAGCAGTACTTC	CASSQDARGYEQYF
-	TRBV10-3	-	TRBJ2-3	TGTGCCATCAGGGGGCCGTTTGACAGCGAGAGTACGCAGTATTTT	CAIRGPFDSESTQYF
-	TRBV19	few	TRBJ1-1	TGTGCCAGTAGTATAGCGGGGGGGAACACTGAAGCTTTCTTT	CASSIAGGNTEAFF
TRBD2	TRBV5-4	-	TRBJ2-2	TGTGCCAGCAGACTAAGCGGGGGGGGAAACACCGGGGAGCCGTTTTTT	CASRLSGGGNTGEPFF
-	TRBV29-1	-	TRBJ2-7	TGCAGCGCCGTAGGGGGAACTTGCTCGCAGTACTTC	CSAVGGTCSQYF
-	TRBV29-1	-	TRBJ1-1	TGCAGCGTTGTTTCAGGGGCGAACACTGAAGCTTTCTTT	CSVVSGANTEAFF
-	TRBV2	-	TRBJ1-2	TGTGCCAGCAGCAGGGATAACTATGGCTACACCTTC	CASSRDNYGYTF
-	TRBV2	few	TRBJ2-5	TGTGCCAGCAGTGAAACACAGGGGGGGGAGACCCAGTACTTC	CASSETQGGETQYF
-	TRBV9	-	TRBJ1-2	TGTGCCAGCAGCGTAGAAGGCGGCAGGGTTATGCATGGCTACACCTTC	CASSVEGGRVMHGYTF
TRBD2	TRBV10-3	-	TRBJ2-7	TGTGCCATCTCAAAGCCGGGACTAGCCCTCTACGAGCAGTACTTC	CAISKPGLALYEQYF
TRBD2	TRBV7-2	-	TRBJ2-7	TGTGCCAGCAGCTTAGTTTCTCTTTTGGGCGGGGGGAGCTCCTACGAGCAGTACTTC	CASSLVSLLGGGSSYEQYF
TRBD1	TRBV10-1	-	TRBJ2-5	TGCGCCAGCAGTGAGTCGGGGACAGGGGAAGAGACCCAGTACTTC	CASSESGTGEETQYF
TRBD2	TRBV5-1	few	TRBJ2-1	TGCGCCAGCGGACTAGCGGGATCCTACAATGAGCAGTTCTTC	CASGLAGSYNEQFF
-	TRBV11-3	-	TRBJ2-2	TGTGCCAGCAGCTTAGGGGGGGTCCCTAACACCGGGGAGCTGTTTTTT	CASSLGGVPNTGELFF
-	TRBV4-2	-	TRBJ1-3	TGTGCCAGCAGCCACCCTTTAATAACAGGTGTTATCTCTGGAAACACCATATATTTT	CASSHPLITGVISGNTIYF
TRBD1	TRBV19	-	TRBJ2-5	TGTGCCAGTAGTGTCCGGGACAGGGAACAAGAGACCCAGTACTTC	CASSVRDREQETQYF
-	TRBV29-1	-	TRBJ1-3	TGCAGCGTTGGCCCCTACGACACGAGCTCTGGAAACACCATATATTTT	CSVGPYDTSSGNTIYF
-	TRBV21-1	-	TRBJ2-7	TGTGCCAGCAGCAAAGTAGGGTCAAGGGGACAGGGGCTCGAGCAGTACTTC	CASSKVGSRGQGLEQYF
-	TRBV4-1	-	TRBJ2-3	TGCGCCAGCAGCCCAACAGGAAGCACAGATACGCAGTATTTT	CASSPTGSTDTQYF
TRBD1	TRBV7-2	-	TRBJ1-2	TGTGCCAGCAGACCCACCACAGGGGGCTTAGCTGGCTACACCTTC	CASRPTTGGLAGYTF
-	TRBV19	-	TRBJ2-7	TGTGCCAGTAGCCATAATAGAGGGAGAGGATACGAGCAGTACTTC	CASSHNRGRGYEQYF
-	TRBV5-4	-	TRBJ2-5	TGTGCCAGCAGCACGCGGACTAAACAGTACTTC	CASSTRTKQYF
TRBD1	TRBV5-1	-	TRBJ2-1	TGCGCCAGCAGCTTGACCGGGACAGGGGGCAATGAGCAGTTCTTC	CASSLTGTGGNEQFF
-	TRBV27	-	TRBJ2-7	TGTGCCAGCAGCCCAGGGTACGAGCAGTACTTC	CASSPGYEQYF
-	TRBV19	once	TRBJ2-7	TGTGCCAGTAGTTCGCATGCGAGTGGCTCCTACGAGCAGTACTTC	CASSSHASGSYEQYF
TRBD2	TRBV15	-	TRBJ2-7	TGTGCCACCTCTGCACTAGCGGGAGCTGACGAGCAGTACTTC	CATSALAGADEQYF
-	TRBV11-1	once	TRBJ2-6	TGTGCCAGCAGCTCCCGGAGGTCTGGGGCCAACGTCCTGACTTTC	CASSSRRSGANVLTF
TRBD1	TRBV5-4	-	TRBJ1-1	TGTGCCAGCAGCTTGGACAGGGGGCCTGAAGCTTTCTTT	CASSLDRGPEAFF
-	TRBV9	-	TRBJ1-5	TGTGCCAGCAGCCCCCGGACAGAAGGTACCCCGGGCAGCAATCAGCCCCAGCATTTT	CASSPRTEGTPGSNQPQHF
TRBD1	TRBV5-1	few	TRBJ2-1	TGCGCCAGCAGCTTGCGGACAGGGGGCTTGGGCAATGAGCAGTTCTTC	CASSLRTGGLGNEQFF
-	TRBV7-9	-	TRBJ2-2	TGTGCCAGCAGCTTGGTAGCGGATGGCGGGGAGCTGTTTTTT	CASSLVADGGELFF
TRBD2	TRBV7-3	-	TRBJ2-3	TGTGCCAGCAGCCCCTCGGGCCTAGCGGGAACAGATACGCAGTATTTT	CASSPSGLAGTDTQYF
-	TRBV6-1	-	TRBJ1-1	TGTGCCAGCTGGAACAGGGCATTGTACACTGAAGCTTTCTTT	CASWNRALYTEAFF
-	TRBV4-1	-	TRBJ1-2	TGCGCCAGCAGCCAGCAGACTTCTAACTATGGCTACACCTTC	CASSQQTSNYGYTF
-	TRBV5-4	-	TRBJ1-1	TGTGCCAGCAGCTTACAGGACACTCAAGCTTTCTTT	CASSLQDTQAFF
-	TRBV7-8	-	TRBJ2-4	TGTGCCAGCAGCCCCGCCACCCGAGAGGCCAAAAACATTCAGTACTTC	CASSPATREAKNIQYF
-	TRBV7-6	-	TRBJ1-5	TGTGCCAGCAGCTTAGCGGAGGGGAGTCAGCCCCAGCATTTT	CASSLAEGSQPQHF
TRBD1	TRBV5-6	few	TRBJ1-1	TGTGCCAGCACCAGGGGGGACAGGTTGAACACTGAAGCTTTCTTT	CASTRGDRLNTEAFF
-	TRBV27	-	TRBJ2-7	TGTGCCAGCAGCCTGACATCAGGGGTAAGCGAGCAGTACTTC	CASSLTSGVSEQYF
TRBD2	TRBV7-9	few	TRBJ2-7	TGTGCCAGCAGCTTACCACTAGCGGGAATTGGCGAGCAGTACTTC	CASSLPLAGIGEQYF
-	TRBV6-6	-	TRBJ1-3	TGTGCCAGCAGTTACCCGGACAGTGGAAACACCATATATTTT	CASSYPDSGNTIYF
-	TRBV27	once	TRBJ1-1	TGTGCCAGCAGTTTATCGATCCGTCAGGACACTGAAGCTTTCTTT	CASSLSIRQDTEAFF
-	TRBV7-3	few	TRBJ2-2	TGTGCCACCCTGTCGACAACCGGGGAGCTGTTTTTT	CATLSTTGELFF
TRBD1	TRBV27	-	TRBJ2-3	TGTGCCAGCAGTCCTTCGACAGGGGGGGGCGCAGATACGCAGTATTTT	CASSPSTGGGADTQYF
-	TRBV18	-	TRBJ1-1	TGTGCCAGCTCGCTTTCTACAGAGATGAACACTGAAGCTTTCTTT	CASSLSTEMNTEAFF
-	TRBV6-1	-	TRBJ1-1	TGTGCCAGCAGTGAAAGGAGAGGGAACACTGAAGCTTTCTTT	CASSERRGNTEAFF